This T cell receptor beta chain is drawn from a study of shared clonotypes between healthy human individuals. V was shortened by 7 bases and J by 3 bases, with 9 bases between the two germline ends. Germline CDR1 reads SQVTM; CDR2 reads ANQGSEA. This CDR3 has 11 amino acids. The table came from immunoSEQ multiplex PCR; TCRdb's copy has only in-frame clones and leaves some out. The sample has roughly 600,000 clones; 95% to 98% are singletons. Overall study findings and caveats: Expectations were that clonotype sharing among donors would be affected by sequencing depth. Despite large depth, rarefaction showed incomplete sorted-subset sequencing. Shared across a handful of donors were 5% to 6% of the naive CD4 clonotypes.

CD45RO-negative, CCR7-positively selected cells formed the naive CD8 fraction, excluding terminally differentiated effector memory CD45RA+ cells. None of the donors, who were healthy HIV-negative adults, had recently had acute infections or vaccinations. With regard to this clone: Its target is not known.

The V call is TRBV29-1, the J call TRBJ1-1; a possible D gene is TRBD1 (6 bases). This receptor was obtained from a man aged 30-40 years in good health. The sample consisted of naive CD8+ T cells sorted from blood. The DNA for the CDR3 is TGCAGCGCGTACAGGGACACTGAAGCTTTCTTT. Translation: CSAYRDTEAFF.